Detailed here is one TCR beta chain. This receptor's antigen is unknown. Base qualities are missing; no much larger clone stands one base away. The CDR3 regions of human TCRbeta chains were analyzed by immunosequencing. From the authors' description of their analysis: TCRs in the repertoires were matched against a reference library of SARS-CoV-2-specific TCRs that had been generated with the MIRA antigen-specificity platform. Breadth was defined as the fraction of unique TCRs that were SARS-CoV-2-associated. Depth was defined as the fraction of total T cells that were SARS-CoV-2-associated. Using the MIRA data, each spike-specific TCR was assigned both to the spike region to which the TCR was reactive and to a CD4 or CD8 class. Log10-transformed breadth and depth values were compared by one-way ANOVA with Sidak's multiple comparisons tests. Here the immuneACCESS table is served through TCRdb, limited to in-frame sequences with V and J called. Missing clones are a known gap in these copies; in checked studies unresolved V genes cover under half, and the rest lacks a known reason. V and J calls and clone size are those listed in that table; D and trimming were worked out from the DNA. The sample table lists roughly 150,000 clones, 70% to 90% of them with a count of one. 3% to 3.5% of the sample belongs to the ten largest clones.

These data are taken from a study of T cell responses to AZD1222 COVID-19 vaccine listed by TCRdb under 2021. As for the study more broadly: TCR sequencing was performed for about 250 trial participants, of whom 200 to 220 were given two doses of AZD1222 and approximately 25 were given two doses of MenACWY control vaccine. Trial participants were enrolled by age into subgroups of 18-55, 56-69 and 70-plus years, and about 150, 27 and 61 TCR-sequenced participants, respectively, were included in these subgroups.

General study outcomes and caveats: Participants were mostly white British and included more females than males, and it was suggested by the authors that clonal diversity may have been underestimated. Only 5 to 7 AZD1222 recipients were SARS-CoV-2 seropositive at baseline, limiting conclusions about previously exposed vaccinees. No day 14 peak-response samples were available, so repertoires were characterized only after the peak T cell response. A significant rise in spike-specific TCR breadth and depth was observed after two AZD1222 doses relative to day 0 and relative to MenACWY recipients. The whole spike protein was spanned by vaccine-associated CD4 TCRs, and dominant responses were seen in regions 160-218 and 743-854. Reportedly, almost half of the unique spike-specific TCRs recognized epitopes lying outside the regions that are mutated in the B.1.351 and B.1.1.7 variants. In the small 56-69-year group, the increase in depth fell short of significance, most likely because of low power.

The germline V gene (reference sequence) supplies CDR1 LGHDT and CDR2 YNNKEL. Trimming removed 3 bases from V and 4 bases from J, leaving 9 bases between the germline ends. Measured from the cysteine to the phenylalanine, the CDR3 is 13 residues long. Here the CDR3 DNA is all that survives: 39 bases in frame from base 1. The intended sense of this specimen's time point label: baseline before first vaccination. In the paper's terms, the treatment or condition label means: meningococcal conjugate vaccine given as trial control. Samples from vaccinated people were obtained from the UK trials COV001 and COV002, which included a single-blind randomized controlled phase 2/3 trial of AZD1222 (ChAdOx1 nCoV-19) in healthy adults. Trial participant PBMC samples were collected at day 0 and day 28 after the second dose for TCRbeta chain sequencing.

The sample in question was peripheral blood, obtained on day 0 of MenACWY control vaccination. The chain joins TRBV3-1 (or the pseudogene TRBV3-2) to TRBJ1-1; the D gene is not confidently resolved. This TCR was sampled from an adult in good health. The DNA sequence reads TGTGCCAGCAGCCAGATATGGAGCACTGAAGCTTTCTTT. Its protein is CASSQIWSTEAFF.